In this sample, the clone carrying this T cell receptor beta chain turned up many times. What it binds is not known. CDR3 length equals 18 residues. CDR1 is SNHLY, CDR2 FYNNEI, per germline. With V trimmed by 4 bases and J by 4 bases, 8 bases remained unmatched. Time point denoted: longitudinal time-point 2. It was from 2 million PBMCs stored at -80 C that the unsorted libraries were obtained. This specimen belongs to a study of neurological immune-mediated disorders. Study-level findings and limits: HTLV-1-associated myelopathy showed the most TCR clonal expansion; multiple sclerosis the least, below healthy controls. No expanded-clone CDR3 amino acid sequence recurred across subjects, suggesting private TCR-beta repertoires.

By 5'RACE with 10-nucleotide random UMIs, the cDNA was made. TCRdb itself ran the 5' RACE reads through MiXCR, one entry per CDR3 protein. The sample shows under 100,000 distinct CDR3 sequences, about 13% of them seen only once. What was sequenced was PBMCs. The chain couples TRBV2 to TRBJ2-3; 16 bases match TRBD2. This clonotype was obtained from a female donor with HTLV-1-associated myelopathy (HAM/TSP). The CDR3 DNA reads TGTGCCAGCAGTGGTTACGGGACTAGCGGGGGGGCCCCAGATACGCAGTATTTT. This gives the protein CASSGYGTSGGAPDTQYF.